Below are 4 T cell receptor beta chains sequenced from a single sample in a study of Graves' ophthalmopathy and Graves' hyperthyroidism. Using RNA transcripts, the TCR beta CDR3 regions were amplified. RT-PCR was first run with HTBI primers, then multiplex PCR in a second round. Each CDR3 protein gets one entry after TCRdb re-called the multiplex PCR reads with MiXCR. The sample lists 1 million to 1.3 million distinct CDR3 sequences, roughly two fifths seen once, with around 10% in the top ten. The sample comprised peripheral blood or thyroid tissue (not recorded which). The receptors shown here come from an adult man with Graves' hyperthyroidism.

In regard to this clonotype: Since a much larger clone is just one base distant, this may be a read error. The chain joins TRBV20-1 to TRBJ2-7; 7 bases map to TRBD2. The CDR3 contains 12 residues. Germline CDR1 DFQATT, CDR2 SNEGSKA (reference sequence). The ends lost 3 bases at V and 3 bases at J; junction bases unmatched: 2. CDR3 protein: CSARGDYYEQYF. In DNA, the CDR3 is TGCAGTGCTAGGGGGGACTACTACGAGCAGTACTTC.

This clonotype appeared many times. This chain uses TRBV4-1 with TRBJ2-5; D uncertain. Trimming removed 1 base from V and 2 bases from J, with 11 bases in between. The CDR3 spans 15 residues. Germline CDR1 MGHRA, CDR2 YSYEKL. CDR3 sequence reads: CASSQVATEQETQYF. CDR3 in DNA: TGCGCCAGCAGCCAAGTGGCAACAGAACAAGAGACCCAGTACTTC.

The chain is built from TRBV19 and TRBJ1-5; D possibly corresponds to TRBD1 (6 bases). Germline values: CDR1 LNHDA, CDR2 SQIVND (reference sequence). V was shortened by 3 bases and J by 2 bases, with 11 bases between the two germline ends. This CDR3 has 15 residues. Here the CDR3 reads CASSMPGAGNQPQHF. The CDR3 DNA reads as TGTGCCAGTAGTATGCCGGGGGCAGGCAATCAGCCCCAGCATTTT.

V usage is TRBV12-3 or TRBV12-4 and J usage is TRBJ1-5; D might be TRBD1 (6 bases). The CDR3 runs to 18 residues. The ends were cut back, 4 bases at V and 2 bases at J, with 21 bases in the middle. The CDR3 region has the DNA TGTGCCAGCAGTTACTTGACAGGCTCCGGGTCCCGCAATCAGCCCCAGCATTTT. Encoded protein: CASSYLTGSGSRNQPQHF.